Below are 4 T cell receptor beta chains sequenced from a single sample in a study of T-cell reconstitution after alpha-beta-depleted transplantation in children. The library targeted TCRbeta and was prepared with unique molecular identifiers. TCRdb re-called the PCR reads through MiXCR, storing one row per CDR3 protein. Among about 980,000 distinct CDR3 sequences, about 31% were seen once, and the ten largest hold roughly 27%. Sequencing was performed on PBMCs, mostly from graft donor cells, taken 360 days after TCRalphabeta/CD19-depleted stem cell transplant. The receptors originated from a boy under two years old who had a stem cell transplant for SCID, so the T cells may come from the graft donor.

The chain combines TRBV5-1 with TRBJ2-1; 8 nucleotides agree with TRBD2. This CDR3 region has 15 residues. Trimming at V came to 4 bases and at J to 6 bases, leaving 9 bases not matched to a gene. The germline gives CDR1 SGHRS, CDR2 YFSETQ. The CDR3 region has the DNA TGCGCCAGCAGCGCCGGGACTAGGGCAATCAATGAGCAGTTCTTC. Translating gives CASSAGTRAINEQFF. Using reference TRBV5-1 and TRBJ2-1 for the parts outside the CDR3, the full variable domain is KAGVTQTPRYLIKTRGQQVTLSCSPISGHRSVSWYQQTPGQGLQFLFEYFSETQRNKGNFPGRFSGRQFSNSRSEMNVSTLELGDSALYLCASSAGTRAINEQFFGPGTRLTVL.

This sequence joins TRBV5-1 and TRBJ2-2; TRBD2 matches at 11 bases. The CDR3 extends over 17 amino acids. The germline gives CDR1 SGHRS, CDR2 YFSETQ. With 1 base clipped from V and 6 bases from J, the junction kept 8 bases outside the gene matches. The CDR3 spells CASSLTSGGRFPGELFF. CDR3 DNA: TGCGCCAGCAGCTTGACTAGCGGGGGAAGGTTTCCCGGGGAGCTGTTTTTT.

This clonotype has a handful of counts. The chain uses TRBV5-1 and TRBJ2-2, with D perhaps TRBD1 or TRBD2 (5 bases each). V lost 4 bases, J lost 4 bases, and 14 bases lay in between. This CDR3 region has 15 residues. Germline assignment: CDR1 SGHRS and CDR2 YFSETQ. The CDR3 loop is CASSTSGTSTGELFF. The CDR3 coding sequence is TGCGCCAGCAGCACGTCCGGGACGAGCACCGGGGAGCTGTTTTTT.

The chain is built from TRBV12-3 or TRBV12-4 and TRBJ1-1; a weak D match, TRBD1 (5 bases). The CDR3 has 14 residues. Trimming shortened V by 5 bases and J by 10 bases, and 20 bases separated the two germline ends. The CDR3 DNA sequence: TGTGCCAGCAGTCTTCAGCTCCGGGGCCCCGTAGCTTTCTTT. Residues: CASSLQLRGPVAFF.